This T cell receptor beta chain was observed in a study of cytomegalovirus exposure and HLA in healthy donors. V was pared by 1 base and J by 2 bases, with 8 bases between. CDR1 and CDR2 (germline): LNHDA, SQIVND (reference sequence). This CDR3 is 14 amino acids long. Remarks on this clone: Its antigen remains unknown.

The PCR made use of 60 Vbeta and 13 Jbeta primers. Sequenced by immunoSEQ multiplex PCR; TCRdb stores in-frame clones only, minus some. This table has around 140,000 clones, around 80% appearing once. Overall study findings and caveats: Cytomegalovirus-associated status was assigned to 150 to 200 TCR beta chains.

Sequenced input: PBMCs. This TCR was recovered from a man aged 50-60 years in good health and CMV-seronegative. V gene TRBV19 combines with J gene TRBJ1-1; TRBD1 is a possible D gene (5 bases). The CDR3 loop is CASSIGQSNTEAFF. The CDR3 nucleotides are TGTGCCAGTAGTATAGGACAGTCTAACACTGAAGCTTTCTTT.